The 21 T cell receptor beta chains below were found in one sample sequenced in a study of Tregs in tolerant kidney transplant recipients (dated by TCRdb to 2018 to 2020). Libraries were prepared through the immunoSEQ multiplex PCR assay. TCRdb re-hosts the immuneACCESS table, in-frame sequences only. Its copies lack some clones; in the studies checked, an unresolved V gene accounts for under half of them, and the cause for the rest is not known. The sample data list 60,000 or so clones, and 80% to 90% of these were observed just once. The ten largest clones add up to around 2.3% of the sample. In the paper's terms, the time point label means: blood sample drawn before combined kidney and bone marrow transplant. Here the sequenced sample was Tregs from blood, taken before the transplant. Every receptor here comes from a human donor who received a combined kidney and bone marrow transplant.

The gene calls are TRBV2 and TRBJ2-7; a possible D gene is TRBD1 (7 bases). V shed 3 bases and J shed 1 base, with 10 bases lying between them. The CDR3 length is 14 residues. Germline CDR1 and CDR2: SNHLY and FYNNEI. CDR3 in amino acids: CASSEPGGSYEQYF. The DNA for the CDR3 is TGTGCCAGCAGTGAGCCAGGGGGGTCCTACGAGCAGTACTTC.

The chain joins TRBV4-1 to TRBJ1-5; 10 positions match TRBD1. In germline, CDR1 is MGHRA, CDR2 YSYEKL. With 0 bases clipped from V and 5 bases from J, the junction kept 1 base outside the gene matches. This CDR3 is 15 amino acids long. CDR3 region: CASSQDGQGDQPQHF. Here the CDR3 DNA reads TGCGCCAGCAGCCAAGATGGACAGGGGGATCAGCCCCAGCATTTT.

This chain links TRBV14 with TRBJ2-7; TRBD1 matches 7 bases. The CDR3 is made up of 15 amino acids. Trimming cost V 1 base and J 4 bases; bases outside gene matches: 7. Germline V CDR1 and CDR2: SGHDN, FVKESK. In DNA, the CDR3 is TGTGCCAGCAGCCAAGTGGGGACAGAACTTTACGAGCAGTACTTC. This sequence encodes CASSQVGTELYEQYF.

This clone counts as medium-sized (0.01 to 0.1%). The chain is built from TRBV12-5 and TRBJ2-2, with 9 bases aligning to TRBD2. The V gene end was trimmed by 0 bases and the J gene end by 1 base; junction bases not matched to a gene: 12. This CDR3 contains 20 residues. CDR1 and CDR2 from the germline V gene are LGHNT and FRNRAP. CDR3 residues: CASGLVQYSSGGKNTGELFF. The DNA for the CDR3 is TGTGCTAGTGGTTTGGTACAATATTCCAGCGGGGGGAAGAACACCGGGGAGCTGTTTTTT.

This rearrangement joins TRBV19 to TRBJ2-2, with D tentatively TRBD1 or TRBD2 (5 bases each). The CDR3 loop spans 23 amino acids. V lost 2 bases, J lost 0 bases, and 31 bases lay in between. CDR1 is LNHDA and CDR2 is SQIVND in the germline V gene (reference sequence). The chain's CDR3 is CASSIQIGWGTPVVQSNTGELFF. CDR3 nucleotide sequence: TGTGCCAGTAGTATACAGATAGGGTGGGGGACGCCCGTTGTACAATCGAACACCGGGGAGCTGTTTTTT.

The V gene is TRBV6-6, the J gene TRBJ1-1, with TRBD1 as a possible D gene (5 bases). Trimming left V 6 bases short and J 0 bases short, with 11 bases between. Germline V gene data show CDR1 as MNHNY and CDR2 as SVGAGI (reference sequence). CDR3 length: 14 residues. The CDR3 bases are TGTGCCAGCAGGGGGGGAGCCTTGAACACTGAAGCTTTCTTT. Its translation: CASRGGALNTEAFF.

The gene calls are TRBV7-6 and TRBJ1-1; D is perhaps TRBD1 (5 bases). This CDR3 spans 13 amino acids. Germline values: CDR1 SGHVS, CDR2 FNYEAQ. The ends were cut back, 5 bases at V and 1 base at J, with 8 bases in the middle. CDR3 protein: CASSARENTEAFF. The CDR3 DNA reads TGTGCCAGCAGCGCCAGGGAGAACACTGAAGCTTTCTTT.

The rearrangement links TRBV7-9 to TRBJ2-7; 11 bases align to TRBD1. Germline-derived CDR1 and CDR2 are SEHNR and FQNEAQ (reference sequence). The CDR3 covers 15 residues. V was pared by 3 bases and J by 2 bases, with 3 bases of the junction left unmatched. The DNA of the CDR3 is TGTGCCAGCAGCTTCGGACAGGGGGCTACCTACGAGCAGTACTTC. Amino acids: CASSFGQGATYEQYF.

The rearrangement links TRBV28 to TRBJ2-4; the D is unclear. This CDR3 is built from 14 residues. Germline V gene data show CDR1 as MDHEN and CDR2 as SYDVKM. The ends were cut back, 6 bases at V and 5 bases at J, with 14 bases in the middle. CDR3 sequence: CASRVGMVQNIQYF. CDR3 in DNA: TGTGCCAGCAGGGTTGGGATGGTCCAAAACATTCAGTACTTC.

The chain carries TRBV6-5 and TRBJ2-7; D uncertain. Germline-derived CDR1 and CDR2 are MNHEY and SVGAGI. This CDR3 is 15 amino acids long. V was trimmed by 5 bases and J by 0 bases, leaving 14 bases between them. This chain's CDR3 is CASSPGPSSSYEQYF. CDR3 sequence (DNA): TGTGCCAGCAGTCCCGGGCCGTCGAGCTCCTACGAGCAGTACTTC.

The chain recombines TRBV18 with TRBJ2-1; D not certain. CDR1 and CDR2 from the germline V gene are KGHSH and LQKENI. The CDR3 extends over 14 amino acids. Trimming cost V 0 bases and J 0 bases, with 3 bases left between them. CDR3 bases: TGTGCCAGCTCACCACCCAGCTCCTACAATGAGCAGTTCTTC. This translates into CASSPPSSYNEQFF. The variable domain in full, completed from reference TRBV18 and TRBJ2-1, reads NAGVMQNPRHLVRRRGQEARLRCSPMKGHSHVYWYRQLPEEGLKFMVYLQKENIIDESGMPKERFSAEFPKEGPSILRIQQVVRGDSAAYFCASSPPSSYNEQFFGPGTRLTVL.

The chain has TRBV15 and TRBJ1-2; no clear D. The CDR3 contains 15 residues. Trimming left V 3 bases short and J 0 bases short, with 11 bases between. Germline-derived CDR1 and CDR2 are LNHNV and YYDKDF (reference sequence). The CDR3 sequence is CATSSDIGANYGYTF. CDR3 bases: TGTGCCACCAGCAGTGACATAGGCGCTAACTATGGCTACACCTTC. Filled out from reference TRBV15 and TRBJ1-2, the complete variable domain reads DAMVIQNPRYQVTQFGKPVTLSCSQTLNHNVMYWYQQKSSQAPKLLFHYYDKDFNNEADTPDNFQSRRPNTSFCFLDIRSPGLGDTAMYLCATSSDIGANYGYTFGSGTRLTVV.

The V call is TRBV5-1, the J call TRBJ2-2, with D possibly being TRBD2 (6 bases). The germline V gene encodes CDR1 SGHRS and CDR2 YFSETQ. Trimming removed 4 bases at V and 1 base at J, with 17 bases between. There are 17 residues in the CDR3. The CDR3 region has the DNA TGCGCCAGCAGCCCCGGGAGAACGGCCCAGAACACCGGGGAGCTGTTTTTT. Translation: CASSPGRTAQNTGELFF.

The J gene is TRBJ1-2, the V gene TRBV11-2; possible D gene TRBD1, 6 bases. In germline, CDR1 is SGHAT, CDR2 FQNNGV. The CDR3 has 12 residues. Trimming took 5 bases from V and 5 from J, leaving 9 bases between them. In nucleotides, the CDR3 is TGTGCCAGCAGCCTACAGGGTTATGGCTACACCTTC. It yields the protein CASSLQGYGYTF.

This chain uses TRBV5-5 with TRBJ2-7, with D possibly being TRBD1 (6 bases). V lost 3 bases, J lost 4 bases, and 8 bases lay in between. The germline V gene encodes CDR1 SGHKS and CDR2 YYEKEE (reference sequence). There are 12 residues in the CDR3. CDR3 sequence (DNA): TGTGCCAGCAGCTATGGACAGTACGAGCAGTACTTC. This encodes CASSYGQYEQYF.

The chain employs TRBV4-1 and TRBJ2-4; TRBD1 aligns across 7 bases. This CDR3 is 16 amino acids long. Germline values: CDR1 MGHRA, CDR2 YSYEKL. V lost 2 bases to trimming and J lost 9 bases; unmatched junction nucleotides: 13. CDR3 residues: CASSQPTRDSQGIQYF. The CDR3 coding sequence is TGCGCCAGCAGCCAACCCACAAGGGACAGCCAAGGCATTCAGTACTTC.

The CDR3 DNA reads as TGTGCCAGCAGCATTAACAGGGGGTGGGGTGAAAAACTGTTTTTT. Residues: CASSINRGWGEKLFF. The genes are TRBV6-5 and TRBJ1-4; 8 bases fit TRBD1. Germline V lookup: CDR1 MNHEY, CDR2 SVGAGI. The V gene end was trimmed by 6 bases and the J gene end by 7 bases; junction bases not matched to a gene: 10. This CDR3 has 15 amino acids.

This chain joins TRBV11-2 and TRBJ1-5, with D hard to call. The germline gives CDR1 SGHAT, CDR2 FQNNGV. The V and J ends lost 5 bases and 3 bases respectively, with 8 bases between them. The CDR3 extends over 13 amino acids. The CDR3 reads CASSLSDNQPQHF. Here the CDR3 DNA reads TGTGCCAGCAGCCTGAGTGACAATCAGCCCCAGCATTTT.

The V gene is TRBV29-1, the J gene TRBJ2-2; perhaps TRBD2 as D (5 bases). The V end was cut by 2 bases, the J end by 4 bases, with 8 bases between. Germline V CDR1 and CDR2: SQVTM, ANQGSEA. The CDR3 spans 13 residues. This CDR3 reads CSVETSPTGELFF. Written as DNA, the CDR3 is TGCAGCGTTGAAACTAGTCCCACCGGGGAGCTGTTTTTT.

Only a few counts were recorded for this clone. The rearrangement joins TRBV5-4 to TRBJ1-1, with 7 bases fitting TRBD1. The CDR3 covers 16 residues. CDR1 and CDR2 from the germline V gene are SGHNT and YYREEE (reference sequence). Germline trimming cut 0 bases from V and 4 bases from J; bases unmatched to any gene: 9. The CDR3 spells CASSLVGQTPSTEAFF. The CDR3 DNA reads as TGTGCCAGCAGCTTGGTGGGACAGACTCCAAGCACTGAAGCTTTCTTT.

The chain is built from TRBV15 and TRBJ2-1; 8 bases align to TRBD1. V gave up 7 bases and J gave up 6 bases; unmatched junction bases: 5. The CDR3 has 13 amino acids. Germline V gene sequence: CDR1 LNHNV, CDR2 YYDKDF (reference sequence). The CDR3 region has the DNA TGTGCCACCAAGACAGGGGTAACCAATGAGCAGTTCTTC. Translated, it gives CATKTGVTNEQFF.